This T cell receptor (beta chain) derives from a study of T cells in Graves' hyperthyroidism and ophthalmopathy. Study-wide background: Peripheral blood was drawn at first diagnosis, prior to all treatment. Points from the study as a whole: Among clonotypes expanded in thyroid above 0.001, most were also found in blood. In validation, the model predicted ophthalmopathy. These predictions came a median roughly 7.1 months before onset.

The V gene lost 3 bases and the J gene lost 0 bases, with 12 bases spanning the gap. Germline V gives CDR1 SGHVS, CDR2 FNYEAQ. The CDR3 length is 17 residues. This clonotype was picked up many times. What it recognizes is unknown. In the ophthalmopathy cohort, Clinical Activity Score was at least 3, NOSPECS grade at least 4, and duration under 3 months. RNA transcripts provided the source from which TCR beta CDR3 regions were amplified. When the TCR CDR3 underwent first-round RT-PCR, the HTBI primer set was used. TCRdb reanalysed the multiplex PCR reads using MiXCR and keeps one entry per CDR3 protein. The sample records 450,000 to 650,000 distinct CDR3 sequences, roughly 15% being singletons.

The gene calls are TRBV7-6 and TRBJ2-6; TRBD2 might be the D (5 bases). The sequence was obtained from a young woman with Graves' ophthalmopathy. Sequences were obtained from blood. The CDR3 spells CASSFSDSNSGANVLTF. CDR3 sequence (DNA): TGTGCCAGCAGCTTTTCGGACTCTAACTCTGGGGCCAACGTCCTGACTTTC.